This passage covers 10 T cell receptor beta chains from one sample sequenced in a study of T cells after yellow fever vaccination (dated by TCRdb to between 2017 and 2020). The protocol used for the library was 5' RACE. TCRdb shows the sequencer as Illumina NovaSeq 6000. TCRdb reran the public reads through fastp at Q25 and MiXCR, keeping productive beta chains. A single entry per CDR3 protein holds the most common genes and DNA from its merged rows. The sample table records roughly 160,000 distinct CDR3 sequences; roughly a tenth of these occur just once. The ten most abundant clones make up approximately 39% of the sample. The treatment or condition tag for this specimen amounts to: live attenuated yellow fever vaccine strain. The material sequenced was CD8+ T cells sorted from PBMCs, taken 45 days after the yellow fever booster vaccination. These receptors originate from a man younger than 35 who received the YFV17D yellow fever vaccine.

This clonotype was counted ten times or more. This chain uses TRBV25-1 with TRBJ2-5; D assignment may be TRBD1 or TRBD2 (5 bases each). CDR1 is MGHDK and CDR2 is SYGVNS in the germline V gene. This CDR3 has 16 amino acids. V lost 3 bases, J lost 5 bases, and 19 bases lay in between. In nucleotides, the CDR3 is TGTGCCAGCAGTGAGCTCCGGGACGGACCGAGGGAGACCCAGTACTTC. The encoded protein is CASSELRDGPRETQYF.

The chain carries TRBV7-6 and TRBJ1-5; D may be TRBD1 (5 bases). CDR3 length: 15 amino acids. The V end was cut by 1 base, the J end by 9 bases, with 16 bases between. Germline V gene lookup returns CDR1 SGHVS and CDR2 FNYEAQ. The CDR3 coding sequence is TGTGCCAGCAGCTTAGGGGCAGGGTCGGGATCGCCCCAGCATTTT. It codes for CASSLGAGSGSPQHF.

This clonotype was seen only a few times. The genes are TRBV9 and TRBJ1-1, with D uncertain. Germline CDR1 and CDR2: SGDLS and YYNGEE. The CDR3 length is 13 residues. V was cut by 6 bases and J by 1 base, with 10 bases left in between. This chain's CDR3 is CASNAWGNTEAFF. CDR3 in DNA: TGTGCCAGCAACGCCTGGGGGAACACTGAAGCTTTCTTT.

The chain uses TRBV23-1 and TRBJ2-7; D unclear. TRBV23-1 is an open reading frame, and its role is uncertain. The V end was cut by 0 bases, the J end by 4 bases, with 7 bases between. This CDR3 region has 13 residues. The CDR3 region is CASSQSKDYEQYV. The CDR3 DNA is TGCGCCAGCAGTCAATCGAAAGATTACGAGCAGTACGTC.

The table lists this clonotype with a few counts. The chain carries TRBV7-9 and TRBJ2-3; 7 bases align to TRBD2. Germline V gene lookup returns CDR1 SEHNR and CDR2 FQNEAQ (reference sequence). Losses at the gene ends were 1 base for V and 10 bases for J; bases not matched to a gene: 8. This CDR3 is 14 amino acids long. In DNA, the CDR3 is TGTGCCAGCAGCTTAGTGAGCGGGACCGGAGCGCAGTATTTT. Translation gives CASSLVSGTGAQYF. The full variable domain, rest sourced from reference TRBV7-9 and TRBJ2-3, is DTGVSQNPRHKITKRGQNVTFRCDPISEHNRLYWYRQTLGQGPEFLTYFQNEAQLEKSRLLSDRFSAERPKGSFSTLEIQRTEQGDSAMYLCASSLVSGTGAQYFGPGTRLTVL.

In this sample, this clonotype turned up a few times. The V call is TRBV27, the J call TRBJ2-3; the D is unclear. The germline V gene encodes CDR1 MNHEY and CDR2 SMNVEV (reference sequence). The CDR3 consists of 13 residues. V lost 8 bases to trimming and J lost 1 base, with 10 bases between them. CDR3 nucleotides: TGTGCCAGCCTGATCTTAGGCACAGATACGCAGTATTTT. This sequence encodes CASLILGTDTQYF.

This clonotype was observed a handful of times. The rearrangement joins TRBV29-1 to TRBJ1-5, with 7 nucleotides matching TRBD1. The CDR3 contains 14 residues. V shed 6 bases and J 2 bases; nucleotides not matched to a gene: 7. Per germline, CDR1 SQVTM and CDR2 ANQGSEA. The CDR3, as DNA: TGCAGCGTGGAGACAGGGAGCGGCAATCAGCCCCAGCATTTT. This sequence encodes CSVETGSGNQPQHF.

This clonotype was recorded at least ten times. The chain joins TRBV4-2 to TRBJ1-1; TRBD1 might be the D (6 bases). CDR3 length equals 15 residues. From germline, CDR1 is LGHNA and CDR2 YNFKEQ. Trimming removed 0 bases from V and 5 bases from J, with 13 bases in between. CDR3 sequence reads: CASSQEGNRATEAFF. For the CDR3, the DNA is TGTGCCAGCAGCCAAGAAGGGAACAGGGCTACTGAAGCTTTCTTT.

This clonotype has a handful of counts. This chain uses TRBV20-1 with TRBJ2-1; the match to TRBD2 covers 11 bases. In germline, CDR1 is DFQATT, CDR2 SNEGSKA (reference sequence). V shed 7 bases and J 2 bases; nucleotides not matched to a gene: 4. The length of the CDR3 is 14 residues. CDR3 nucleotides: TGCAGTGTTCTTAGCGGGGGGGCCTACAATGAGCAGTTCTTC. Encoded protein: CSVLSGGAYNEQFF.

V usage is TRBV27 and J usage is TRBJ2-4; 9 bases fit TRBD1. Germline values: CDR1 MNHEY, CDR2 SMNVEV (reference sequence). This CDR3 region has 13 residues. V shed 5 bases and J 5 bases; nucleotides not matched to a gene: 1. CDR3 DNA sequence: TGTGCCAGCAGTCGGGACAGGGAAAACATTCAGTACTTC. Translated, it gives CASSRDRENIQYF.